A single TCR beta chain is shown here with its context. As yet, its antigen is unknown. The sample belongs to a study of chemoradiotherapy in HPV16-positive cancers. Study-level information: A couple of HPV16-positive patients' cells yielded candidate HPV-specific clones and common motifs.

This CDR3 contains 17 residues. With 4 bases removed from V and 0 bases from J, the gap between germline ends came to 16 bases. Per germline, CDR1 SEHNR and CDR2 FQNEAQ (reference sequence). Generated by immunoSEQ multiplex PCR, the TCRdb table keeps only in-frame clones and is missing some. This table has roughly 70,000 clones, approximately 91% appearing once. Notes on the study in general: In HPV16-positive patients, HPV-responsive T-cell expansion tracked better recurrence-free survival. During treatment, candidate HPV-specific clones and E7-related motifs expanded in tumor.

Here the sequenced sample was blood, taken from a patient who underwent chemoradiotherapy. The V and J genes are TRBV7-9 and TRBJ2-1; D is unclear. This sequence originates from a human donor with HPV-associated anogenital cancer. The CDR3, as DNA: TGTGCCAGCAGCTCCGGCGTGGCTCAGTACTCCTACAATGAGCAGTTCTTC. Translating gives CASSSGVAQYSYNEQFF.